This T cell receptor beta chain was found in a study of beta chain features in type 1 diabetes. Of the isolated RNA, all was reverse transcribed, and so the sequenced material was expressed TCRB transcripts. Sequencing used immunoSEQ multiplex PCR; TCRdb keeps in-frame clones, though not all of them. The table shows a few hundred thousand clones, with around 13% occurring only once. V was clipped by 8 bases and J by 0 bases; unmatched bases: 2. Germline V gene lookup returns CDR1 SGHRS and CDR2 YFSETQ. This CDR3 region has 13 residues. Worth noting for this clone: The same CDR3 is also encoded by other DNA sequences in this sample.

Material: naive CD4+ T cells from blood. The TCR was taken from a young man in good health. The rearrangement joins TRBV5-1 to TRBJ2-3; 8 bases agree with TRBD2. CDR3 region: CASSSGSTDTQYF. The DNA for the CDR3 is TGCGCCAGTTCTAGCGGGAGCACAGATACGCAGTATTTT. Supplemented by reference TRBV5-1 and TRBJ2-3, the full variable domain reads KAGVTQTPRYLIKTRGQQVTLSCSPISGHRSVSWYQQTPGQGLQFLFEYFSETQRNKGNFPGRFSGRQFSNSRSEMNVSTLELGDSALYLCASSSGSTDTQYFGPGTRLTVL.